This T cell receptor beta chain was captured by sequencing in a study of T-cell memory formation after mild COVID-19. TCRdb processed the 5' RACE reads anew with MiXCR; each CDR3 protein has one entry. The table shows roughly 180,000 distinct CDR3 sequences, with approximately 10% occurring only once. The CDR3 spans 13 residues. V shed 5 bases and J shed 4 bases, with 11 bases lying between them. The germline V gene encodes CDR1 SGHAT and CDR2 FQNNGV. The specimen sequenced was PBMCs or a T cell subset sorted from them (not recorded which). This TCR was sampled from a young man who had mild COVID-19 (a few samples of this study predate the infection). Cell type and time point are not known. This chain connects TRBV11-2 to TRBJ1-2; D is perhaps TRBD1 (6 bases). The CDR3 bases are TGTGCCAGCAGCGCCGGACAGTTCTATGGCTACACCTTC. Translating gives CASSAGQFYGYTF.